The entry below gives a single TCR beta chain sequence along with its context. The antigen is not known. This sample is drawn from a study of T cell responses to AZD1222 COVID-19 vaccine. Broader study findings: It was only a handful of AZD1222 recipients who were seropositive at baseline.

Assay used: immunoSEQ multiplex PCR; TCRdb lists only in-frame clones, some missing. The table records about 39,000 clones, less than 95% of them present only once. Per the germline V gene, CDR1 is SGDLS and CDR2 is YYNGEE. The ends lost 2 bases at V and 3 bases at J; junction bases unmatched: 1. CDR3 size: 14 residues. The origin of this receptor is an adult who received the AZD1222 COVID-19 vaccine. The V and J genes are TRBV9 and TRBJ2-2; 7 bases match TRBD2. Sequenced material: peripheral blood, taken 28 days after the second AZD1222 dose. CDR3 region: CASSVLADTGELFF. CDR3 coding DNA: TGTGCCAGCAGCGTTCTAGCGGACACCGGGGAGCTGTTTTTT. Full variable domain (remainder filled in from reference TRBV9 and TRBJ2-2): DSGVTQTPKHLITATGQRVTLRCSPRSGDLSVYWYQQSLDQGLQFLIQYYNGEERAKGNILERFSAQQFPDLHSELNLSSLELGDSALYFCASSVLADTGELFFGEGSRLTVL.